A selection of T cell receptor beta chains follows, all from one sample in a study of blood T cell repertoires in COVID-19. The data were produced by immunoSEQ multiplex PCR, yet TCRdb's version contains in-frame clones alone and is incomplete. Of roughly 340,000 clones in the sample, 80% to 90% were seen once. Source material: PBMCs or T cells enriched from blood (not recorded which). Source of these receptors: a middle-aged man in a cohort exposed to, infected with or recovered from COVID-19 (not recorded which). CDR3s include the opening cysteine and the closing phenylalanine or tryptophan. Each record gives: V gene, clone size, J gene, D gene, CDR3 protein, CDR3 DNA. The D gene is left open where the match is weak. Some rows have no size entry. The others give once, few or many, or a class for an expanded clone.

V: TRBV12-5; size: NA; J: TRBJ2-2; D: NA; CDR3: CASGFVPGELFF; DNA: TGTGCTAGTGGTTTCGTCCCCGGGGAGCTGTTTTTT
V: TRBV9; size: few; J: TRBJ2-1; D: TRBD2; CDR3: CASSVARLANEQFF; DNA: TGTGCCAGCAGCGTAGCGAGACTAGCCAATGAGCAGTTCTTC
V: TRBV28; size: NA; J: TRBJ2-1; D: TRBD1; CDR3: CASSADRVGYNEQFF; DNA: TGTGCCAGCAGCGCAGACAGGGTGGGCTACAATGAGCAGTTCTTC
V: TRBV5-1; size: NA; J: TRBJ2-3; D: NA; CDR3: CASSLDRGSTDTQYF; DNA: TGCGCCAGCAGCTTGGATAGGGGTAGCACAGATACGCAGTATTTT
V: TRBV6-6; size: NA; J: TRBJ1-6; D: NA; CDR3: CASSYGQGNSPLHF; DNA: TGTGCCAGCAGTTACGGGCAGGGTAATTCACCCCTCCACTTT
V: TRBV5-1; size: NA; J: TRBJ2-7; D: TRBD2; CDR3: CASRGGRASSYEQYF; DNA: TGCGCCAGCAGAGGCGGGAGGGCCTCATCCTACGAGCAGTACTTC
V: TRBV27; size: NA; J: TRBJ1-5; D: NA; CDR3: CASSPDYRLTLSGNQPQHF; DNA: TGTGCCAGCAGCCCTGACTATAGACTTACACTCTCGGGCAATCAGCCCCAGCATTTT
V: TRBV25-1; size: few; J: TRBJ2-7; D: NA; CDR3: CASSEWGTGIYEQYF; DNA: TGTGCCAGCAGTGAATGGGGAACCGGGATTTACGAGCAGTACTTC
V: TRBV7-3; size: NA; J: TRBJ2-2; D: TRBD1; CDR3: CASSPWTGENTGELFF; DNA: TGTGCCAGCAGCCCTTGGACAGGGGAAAACACCGGGGAGCTGTTTTTT
V: TRBV5-1; size: NA; J: TRBJ1-1; D: NA; CDR3: CASTIGQLNTEAFF; DNA: TGCGCCAGCACGATTGGACAGTTGAACACTGAAGCTTTCTTT
V: TRBV2; size: NA; J: TRBJ1-1; D: TRBD1; CDR3: CASSFSSTGGTEAFF; DNA: TGTGCCAGCAGTTTTTCTTCGACAGGGGGCACTGAAGCTTTCTTT
V: TRBV9; size: NA; J: TRBJ2-3; D: TRBD1; CDR3: CASSPSKGQGGYTQYF; DNA: TGTGCCAGCAGCCCTTCGAAGGGACAGGGCGGATATACGCAGTATTTT
V: TRBV6-2/TRBV6-3; size: once; J: TRBJ2-3; D: TRBD1; CDR3: CASSYTGQVTDTQYF; DNA: TGTGCCAGCAGTTACACAGGACAGGTGACAGATACGCAGTATTTT